The clone carrying this T cell receptor beta chain was seen more than once but under ten times. Antigen unknown. After removal of 6 bases from V and 8 bases from J, the junction contained 7 bases not matched to a gene. CDR3 size: 14 residues. Germline-derived CDR1 and CDR2 are SNHLY and FYNNEI. CD45RO/CCR7/CD25/CD127/CD95/CD27 sorting isolated CD4+ naive, central memory, regulatory and stem cell-like memory cells. Expressed TCRB transcripts were sequenced because the entire RNA isolate underwent reverse transcription. TCRdb's table, derived via immunoSEQ multiplex PCR, lists solely in-frame clones and lacks some. The sample has around 710,000 clones, about an eighth seen once. This sample stems from a study of beta chain features in type 1 diabetes. Study-level background: When patients were set against healthy donors, age, gender and cell yields were similar. Across all samples, around 98 million sorted cells were examined.

Study-wide results and limits: There was a moderate but significant shortening of TCRB CDR3s in all four CD4+ subsets of Type 1 diabetes patients.

The sample was naive CD4+ T cells from blood. This rearrangement joins TRBV2 to TRBJ1-5; 10 bases agree with TRBD1. This receptor was taken from a man aged 25 to 40 with type 1 diabetes. The CDR3 DNA reads TGTGCCAGCAGCCCGGGACAGGGGAGTAAGCCCCAGCATTTT. It yields the protein CASSPGQGSKPQHF.